This T cell receptor (beta chain) appears in the sequencing data of a study of blood T cell repertoires in COVID-19. Across the whole study: The analysed material was cDNA or gDNA that came from T cells, B-cell-depleted T cells, or PBMCs.

Authors' data handling: Estimation of nucleated cell counts was performed using reference gene primer amplification. The data were produced by immunoSEQ multiplex PCR, yet TCRdb's version contains in-frame clones alone and is incomplete. V and J calls and clone size are as listed in that table; D and trimming were resolved from the DNA. Here the sample spans about 53,000 clones, about three quarters being singletons. Sequencing was performed on peripheral blood. The source is a man aged 70-80 years with active or convalescent COVID-19.

CDR3 coding DNA: TGCGCCAGCAGCTTTTCCCTTCCCTACGAGCAGTACTTC. Translated: CASSFSLPYEQYF. This rearrangement joins TRBV5-1 to TRBJ2-7, with D uncertain. The CDR3 is made up of 13 amino acids. The V end lost 2 bases, the J end lost 2 bases, and 8 bases lay between the germline ends. CDR1 is SGHRS, CDR2 YFSETQ, per germline.